The clone carrying this TCR beta chain was picked up many times. Its antigen is as yet unknown. This entry is derived from a study of T cells after yellow fever vaccination. Findings and limits, study-wide: In post-booster samples, most primary-vaccination clones reappeared (under 98% CD4, 75% to 90% CD8).

Trimming removed 3 bases at V and 3 bases at J, with 8 bases between. This CDR3 has 14 amino acids. Germline V gene lookup returns CDR1 SEHNR and CDR2 FQNEAQ (reference sequence). Synthesis of TCR cDNA relied on 5'RACE template switching, which attached a universal primer site and UMIs. TCRdb redid the calling of the 5' RACE reads with MiXCR, one entry per CDR3 protein. In the table there are 250,000 to 350,000 distinct CDR3 sequences, 3.5% to 4.5% of which are singletons. Material: PBMCs, obtained 15 days after the yellow fever booster vaccination. The sequence was collected from a man aged 18-30 years who received the YFV17D yellow fever vaccine. The chain joins TRBV7-9 to TRBJ2-2; D may be TRBD1 (6 bases). The CDR3 loop is CASSFNRDTGELFF. Written as DNA, the CDR3 is TGTGCCAGCAGCTTTAACAGGGACACCGGGGAGCTGTTTTTT.